The 20 T cell receptor beta chains listed next were all sequenced from one sample in a study of blood T cell repertoires in COVID-19. Sequenced by immunoSEQ multiplex PCR; TCRdb stores in-frame clones only, minus some. Seen here are some 250,000 clones, roughly 80% observed once, and the top ten hold approximately 9.4%. Sequenced: peripheral blood. Receptors originate from a woman older than 75 with acute or convalescent COVID-19.

This sequence joins TRBV19 and TRBJ1-4; 8 bases line up with TRBD1. From germline, CDR1 is LNHDA and CDR2 SQIVND (reference sequence). The CDR3 sequence is 17 residues long. The trim removed 2 bases at V and 2 bases at J, leaving 7 bases unmatched. Written as DNA, the CDR3 is TGTGCCAGTAGTATATTTGACCGGACAGGGACTAATGAAAAACTGTTTTTT. This gives the protein CASSIFDRTGTNEKLFF.

This chain joins TRBV4-1 and TRBJ1-4; D remains ambiguous. In germline, CDR1 is MGHRA, CDR2 YSYEKL. V shed 6 bases and J shed 2 bases, with 16 bases lying between them. The CDR3 contains 16 residues. In nucleotides, the CDR3 is TGCGCCAGCAGTCCATTTGTAGCGAGCACTAATGAAAAACTGTTTTTT. It yields the protein CASSPFVASTNEKLFF.

This clone was counted only a few times. The chain combines TRBV6-5 with TRBJ2-7; 11 bases agree with TRBD1. The CDR3 is 15 residues long. V lost 0 bases and J lost 4; bases outside the gene matches: 2. Germline V gene lookup returns CDR1 MNHEY and CDR2 SVGAGI. In DNA, the CDR3 is TGTGCCAGCAGTTACTCGGACAGGGGGCTGTACGAGCAGTACTTC. Its translation: CASSYSDRGLYEQYF.

The V call is TRBV7-2, the J call TRBJ2-7, with a possible D match to TRBD1 (6 bases). Trimming left V 3 bases short and J 3 bases short, with 12 bases between. The CDR3 length is 14 residues. Germline lookup yields CDR1 SGHTA and CDR2 FQGNSA. The CDR3 here is CASSFKGVGYEQYF. CDR3 nucleotides: TGTGCCAGCAGCTTCAAGGGGGTGGGCTACGAGCAGTACTTC.

V gene TRBV30 combines with J gene TRBJ1-4; a weak D match, TRBD1 (5 bases). CDR3 size: 15 residues. Trimming pared 0 bases from V and 4 bases from J, leaving 12 bases between. The germline V gene encodes CDR1 GTSNPN and CDR2 SVGIG (reference sequence). This chain's CDR3 is CAWSVPTAFNEKLFF. In DNA, the CDR3 is TGTGCCTGGAGTGTACCGACAGCCTTTAATGAAAAACTGTTTTTT.

The genes are TRBV6-5 and TRBJ1-2; D may be TRBD1 (5 bases). The CDR3 runs to 14 residues. The germline V gene has CDR1 MNHEY and CDR2 SVGAGI. Trimming shortened V by 5 bases and J by 1 base, and 11 bases separated the two germline ends. The CDR3 sequence: CASSTTAYNYGYTF. The CDR3 coding sequence is TGTGCCAGCAGTACGACAGCATATAACTATGGCTACACCTTC.

CDR3: CASNSDRNSNQPQHF. For the CDR3, the DNA is TGTGCCAGCAATTCGGACAGAAATAGCAATCAGCCCCAGCATTTT. The chain couples TRBV2 to TRBJ1-5; D perhaps matches TRBD1 (6 bases). Germline CDR1 is SNHLY and CDR2 is FYNNEI. CDR3 size: 15 residues. Trimming took off 7 bases at V and 0 bases at J, with 13 bases between the two ends.

The chain employs TRBV5-1 and TRBJ2-3; TRBD2 matches 9 bases. The CDR3 loop spans 15 amino acids. Germline CDR1 reads SGHRS; CDR2 reads YFSETQ. The J segment lost 2 bases and the V segment lost 7 bases, leaving 8 bases of the junction unmatched. The CDR3 DNA follows: TGCGCCAGCCAGGGTGGCGGGGGGGCCACAGATACGCAGTATTTT. It translates to CASQGGGGATDTQYF. The whole variable domain, filled in from reference TRBV5-1 and TRBJ2-3, reads KAGVTQTPRYLIKTRGQQVTLSCSPISGHRSVSWYQQTPGQGLQFLFEYFSETQRNKGNFPGRFSGRQFSNSRSEMNVSTLELGDSALYLCASQGGGGATDTQYFGPGTRLTVL.

This chain links TRBV28 with TRBJ1-5; 7 bases match TRBD1. This CDR3 comprises 19 residues. With 3 bases clipped from V and 2 bases from J, the junction kept 16 bases outside the gene matches. Germline CDR1 is MDHEN and CDR2 is SYDVKM. This CDR3 reads CASSFPPGGRGKGNQPQHF. Written as DNA, the CDR3 is TGTGCCAGCAGTTTCCCGCCAGGGGGGCGGGGTAAGGGCAATCAGCCCCAGCATTTT.

The chain uses TRBV9 and TRBJ1-2, with 7 nucleotides matching TRBD1. The junction had 7 bases not matched to a gene; V was cut back by 0 bases and J by 8 bases. The CDR3 has 14 amino acids. Germline-derived CDR1 and CDR2 are SGDLS and YYNGEE. CDR3 DNA sequence: TGTGCCAGCAGCGTAGCGGAGGGGGCGGGCGGCTACACCTTC. Protein product: CASSVAEGAGGYTF.

This chain connects TRBV28 to TRBJ1-4; no definite D call. The CDR3 contains 14 residues. Trimming took 7 bases from V and 2 from J, leaving 11 bases between them. Germline V CDR1 and CDR2: MDHEN, SYDVKM. The CDR3, as DNA: TGTGCCAGCAAGGTCGGGGTGACTAATGAAAAACTGTTTTTT. Translated: CASKVGVTNEKLFF.

This clone was seen only once. The chain couples TRBV7-9 to TRBJ2-2; D is unresolved. CDR3 length: 14 amino acids. Trimming pared 1 base from V and 3 bases from J, leaving 6 bases between. Germline CDR1 SEHNR, CDR2 FQNEAQ (reference sequence). The CDR3 region has the DNA TGTGCCAGCAGCTTAGACGCAGACACCGGGGAGCTGTTTTTT. Translation gives CASSLDADTGELFF. Supplemented by reference TRBV7-9 and TRBJ2-2, the full variable domain reads DTGVSQNPRHKITKRGQNVTFRCDPISEHNRLYWYRQTLGQGPEFLTYFQNEAQLEKSRLLSDRFSAERPKGSFSTLEIQRTEQGDSAMYLCASSLDADTGELFFGEGSRLTVL.

A single count supports this clone. The chain carries TRBV20-1 and TRBJ2-3; weak D call: TRBD2 (7 bases). V lost 3 bases, J lost 2 bases, and 18 bases lay in between. Germline CDR1 is DFQATT and CDR2 is SNEGSKA (reference sequence). There are 16 residues in the CDR3. The CDR3 region has the DNA TGCAGTGCTAGTCGGGCGGGGGCCATACTCACAGATACGCAGTATTTT. It translates to CSASRAGAILTDTQYF.

The chain links TRBV11-2 to TRBJ1-6; D is unresolved. The CDR3 consists of 12 residues. V lost 5 bases and J lost 13, with 12 bases in between. CDR1 and CDR2 from the germline V gene are SGHAT and FQNNGV. The CDR3 sequence: CASSGENFPLHF. The CDR3 DNA is TGTGCCAGCAGCGGGGAGAACTTCCCCCTCCACTTT.

The rearrangement joins TRBV4-1 to TRBJ2-7, with TRBD1 matching over 9 bases. V trimming: 0 bases; J trimming: 2 bases; junction bases outside the gene matches: 5. The germline CDR1 and CDR2 sequences are MGHRA and YSYEKL. This CDR3 region has 16 residues. The CDR3 DNA follows: TGCGCCAGCAGCCAAGATTCGGACAGGGGAACCTACGAGCAGTACTTC. This codes for CASSQDSDRGTYEQYF.

This chain joins TRBV29-1 and TRBJ1-1; TRBD1 agrees at 7 bases. V lost 4 bases, J lost 2 bases, and 4 bases stayed unmatched. The CDR3 is 13 residues long. CDR1 is SQVTM and CDR2 is ANQGSEA in the germline V gene. CDR3 sequence reads: CSVVEGANTEAFF. For the CDR3, the DNA is TGCAGCGTTGTTGAGGGGGCTAACACTGAAGCTTTCTTT.

The chain has TRBV6-6 and TRBJ1-1, with D unclear. V lost 6 bases and J lost 0, with 11 bases in between. The CDR3 sequence is 14 residues long. CDR1 and CDR2 (germline): MNHNY, SVGAGI (reference sequence). The CDR3: CASSHATMNTEAFF. The DNA for the CDR3 is TGTGCCAGCAGCCATGCCACAATGAACACTGAAGCTTTCTTT.

This clone was seen only a few times. The rearrangement joins TRBV5-4 to TRBJ1-1; a weak D match, TRBD1 (5 bases). Trimming removed 0 bases from V and 6 bases from J, with 15 bases in between. The V gene's germline CDR1 is SGHNT and CDR2 YYREEE (reference sequence). The CDR3 runs 15 residues. The chain's CDR3 is CASSLEGLTGAEAFF. The CDR3 DNA sequence: TGTGCCAGCAGCTTGGAGGGGCTAACGGGGGCTGAAGCTTTCTTT.

This clone appeared once. The CDR3 coding sequence is TGTGCCACCAGCGGATTCGAGGGTTCTGGGGCCAACGTCCTGACTTTC. Encoded protein: CATSGFEGSGANVLTF. The chain is built from TRBV15 and TRBJ2-6, with a weak D call TRBD2 (5 bases). The germline V and J ends were trimmed by 5 bases and 1 base, with 12 bases remaining between them. In germline, CDR1 is LNHNV, CDR2 YYDKDF (reference sequence). CDR3 length: 16 amino acids.

This clone was observed a handful of times. V usage is TRBV18 and J usage is TRBJ2-7; 9 positions agree with TRBD1. Unmatched junction bases numbered 3, after V lost 4 bases and J lost 5 bases. Germline lookup yields CDR1 KGHSH and CDR2 LQKENI. The length of the CDR3 is 13 residues. CDR3 coding DNA: TGTGCCAGCTCACGGGACAGGGTCGACGAGCAGTACTTC. It specifies CASSRDRVDEQYF.